This TCR beta chain was documented in a study of T cell responses to AZD1222 COVID-19 vaccine. This clone was recorded only once. The V and J ends lost 2 bases and 4 bases respectively, with 14 bases between them. The CDR3 has 15 residues. Germline V gene sequence: CDR1 MNHEY, CDR2 SVGAGI. Repertoires were generated with immunoSEQ multiplex PCR, while TCRdb's copy carries only in-frame clones and drops some. The sample has around 120,000 clones, 70% to 90% seen once. This receptor was obtained from an adult in good health. This chain uses TRBV6-5 with TRBJ1-1; no reliable D call. The sequences come from peripheral blood, collected on day 0 of MenACWY control vaccination. The CDR3 DNA follows: TGTGCCAGCAGTTACGAAGAGTCGGCGGTCACTGAAGCTTTCTTT. This gives the protein CASSYEESAVTEAFF.